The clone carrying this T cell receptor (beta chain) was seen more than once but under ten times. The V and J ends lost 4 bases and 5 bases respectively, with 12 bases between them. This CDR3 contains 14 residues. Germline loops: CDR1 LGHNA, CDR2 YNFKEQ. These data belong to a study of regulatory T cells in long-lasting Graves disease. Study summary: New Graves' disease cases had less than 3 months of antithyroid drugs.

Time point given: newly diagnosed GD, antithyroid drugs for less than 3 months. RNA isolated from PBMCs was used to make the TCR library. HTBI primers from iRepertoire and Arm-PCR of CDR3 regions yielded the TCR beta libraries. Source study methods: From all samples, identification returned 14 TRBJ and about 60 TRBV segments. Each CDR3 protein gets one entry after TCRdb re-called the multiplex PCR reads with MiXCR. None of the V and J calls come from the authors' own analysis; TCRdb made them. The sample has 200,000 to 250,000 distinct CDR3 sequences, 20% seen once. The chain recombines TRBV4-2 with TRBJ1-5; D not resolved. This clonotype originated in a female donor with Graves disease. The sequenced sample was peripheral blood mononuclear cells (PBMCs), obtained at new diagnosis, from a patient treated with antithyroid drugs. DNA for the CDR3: TGTGCCAGCAGCCGAGAACAGTCGGATCAGCCCCAGCATTTT. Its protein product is CASSREQSDQPQHF.